These 16 T cell receptor beta chains originate from one sample sequenced in a study of T cells in Graves' hyperthyroidism and ophthalmopathy. There were TCR beta CDR3 regions amplified from RNA transcripts. HTBI primers drove first-round RT-PCR of the TCR CDR3. TCRdb re-called the multiplex PCR reads through MiXCR, storing one row per CDR3 protein. The data show approximately 48,000 distinct CDR3 sequences, with 45% to 50% seen just once and 30% to 35% held by the top ten. Specimen: peripheral blood or thyroid tissue (not recorded which). The receptors shown here come from a woman aged 45 to 65 with Graves' hyperthyroidism.

Details on this clonotype: A much larger clone differs from this one at a single base, so this may be a read error. This chain joins TRBV20-1 and TRBJ2-7; maybe TRBD1 (5 bases). Trimming removed 5 bases at V and 7 bases at J, with 18 bases between. The germline CDR1 and CDR2 sequences are DFQATT and SNEGSKA (reference sequence). This CDR3 comprises 13 residues. The CDR3 spells CSADRPLGVEQYF. DNA for the CDR3: TGCAGTGCTGATAGACCCCTAGGGGTTGAGCAGTACTTC.

Turning to this clonotype: Relative to the germline gene, one junction end is altered; a read error may explain this. The chain uses TRBV4-1 and TRBJ1-1, with 7 bases that match TRBD1. The CDR3 runs 15 residues. Per the germline V gene, CDR1 is MGHRA and CDR2 is YSYEKL. CDR3: CAGSQVGGQNTEAFF. CDR3 nucleotide sequence: TGCGCCGGCAGCCAAGTCGGGGGACAGAACACTGAAGCCTTCTTT.

This clonotype has at least ten counts. The chain uses TRBV9 and TRBJ2-3; either TRBD1 or TRBD2 may fit D (5 bases each). Trimming pared 2 bases from V and 8 bases from J, leaving 24 bases between. Germline loops: CDR1 SGDLS, CDR2 YYNGEE. CDR3 size: 17 residues. CDR3 sequence: CASSVGGVGSGKSTQYF. For the CDR3, the DNA is TGTGCCAGCAGCGTTGGGGGAGTAGGCTCGGGAAAAAGTACGCAGTATTTT.

This sequence joins TRBV5-6 and TRBJ2-5; TRBD1 is a possible D gene (6 bases). Germline CDR1 reads SGHDT; CDR2 reads YYEEEE. Deletions cut 4 bases from V and 5 bases from J, with 9 bases between. This CDR3 comprises 12 residues. DNA for the CDR3: TGTGCCAGCAGCGGCGACAGGGAGACCCAGTACTTC. Translated: CASSGDRETQYF.

This clonotype has only a few counts. V gene TRBV2 combines with J gene TRBJ2-1; maybe TRBD1 (6 bases). Germline V gene sequence: CDR1 SNHLY, CDR2 FYNNEI. Trimming shortened V by 6 bases and J by 1 base, and 10 bases separated the two germline ends. The length of the CDR3 is 14 residues. The CDR3 region has the DNA TGTGCCAGCAGGGCAACAGGGTCCTACAATGAGCAGTTCTTC. As protein: CASRATGSYNEQFF.

As concerns this clonotype: Lacking the conserved final phenylalanine or tryptophan, this CDR3 likely reflects a read error. No DNA is shown, since the ends of the CDR3 on it are uncertain; the CDR3 is the one TCRdb lists. J is TRBJ2-7 and V is TRBV3-1; TRBD2, the table's D call, lacks a check against the DNA. Germline V lookup: CDR1 LGHDT, CDR2 YNNKEL (reference sequence). The CDR3 region is 16 residues in length, termini included. The CDR3 loop is CASSRGGGLAEVEQHL.

This clonotype was counted many times. This chain links TRBV2 with TRBJ1-5; 7 nucleotides align to TRBD1. The CDR3 extends over 15 amino acids. V lost 4 bases and J lost 6; bases outside the gene matches: 9. Germline CDR1 is SNHLY and CDR2 is FYNNEI. DNA for the CDR3: TGTGCCAGCAGTGGACAGGGAGTCGGAAGTCAGCCCCAGCATTTT. It translates to CASSGQGVGSQPQHF. The complete variable domain, with remaining parts taken from reference TRBV2 and TRBJ1-5, reads EPEVTQTPSHQVTQMGQEVILRCVPISNHLYFYWYRQILGQKVEFLVSFYNNEISEKSEIFDDQFSVERPDGSNFTLKIRSTKLEDSAMYFCASSGQGVGSQPQHFGDGTRLSIL.

Concerning this clonotype: One junction end does not reproduce the germline sequence, and a read error may be involved. The V call is TRBV7-7, the J call TRBJ2-3; TRBD2 aligns across 11 bases. The V gene's germline CDR1 is SSHAT and CDR2 FNYEAQ (reference sequence). CDR3 length: 16 amino acids. This chain's CDR3 is CASSLGTSGDADTQYF. CDR3 nucleotide sequence: TGTGCTAGCAGCTTGGGGACTAGCGGAGACGCAGATACGCAGTATTTT. The full variable domain, in which reference TRBV7-7 and TRBJ2-3 provide the parts outside the CDR3, is GAGVSQSPRYKVTKRGQDVTLRCDPISSHATLYWYQQALGQGPEFLTYFNYEAQPDKSGLPSDRFSAERPEGSISTLTIQRTEQRDSAMYRCASSLGTSGDADTQYFGPGTRLTVL.

The J gene is TRBJ1-5, the V gene TRBV28; no definite D call. Germline V gene sequence: CDR1 MDHEN, CDR2 SYDVKM. The CDR3 totals 12 residues. V was cut by 2 bases and J by 9 bases, with 8 bases left in between. The CDR3 coding sequence is TGTGCCAGCAGTTTAGTGGGCCGGCCCCAGCATTTT. Translating it yields CASSLVGRPQHF.

V is TRBV7-9 and J is TRBJ2-5, with 11 nucleotides matching TRBD1. Germline V gene lookup returns CDR1 SEHNR and CDR2 FQNEAQ (reference sequence). The CDR3 covers 17 residues. Trimming removed 5 bases from V and 0 bases from J; junction bases left unmatched: 8. CDR3 coding DNA: TGTGCCAGCAGCACCCACGGGACAGGGGGATACCAAGAGACCCAGTACTTC. Translated, it gives CASSTHGTGGYQETQYF.

The CDR3 loop reads CASSLVQGGRETQYF. In DNA, the CDR3 is TGTGCCAGCAGCTTGGTTCAGGGGGGACGGGAGACCCAGTACTTC. J is TRBJ2-5 and V is TRBV5-6, with a weak D call TRBD1 (7 bases). This CDR3 region has 15 residues. The ends were cut back, 0 bases at V and 5 bases at J, with 14 bases in the middle. CDR1 is SGHDT and CDR2 is YYEEEE in the germline V gene.

This sequence joins TRBV11-2 and TRBJ1-1; D not certain. The germline CDR1 and CDR2 sequences are SGHAT and FQNNGV. The V gene lost 0 bases and the J gene lost 5 bases, with 10 bases spanning the gap. This CDR3 region has 14 residues. The CDR3 reads CASSLDSSRTEAFF. The CDR3 DNA reads TGTGCCAGCAGCTTAGATAGCTCTAGGACTGAAGCTTTCTTT.

The chain combines TRBV4-1 with TRBJ2-7, with D hard to call. Germline V gene sequence: CDR1 MGHRA, CDR2 YSYEKL. Trimming cost V 3 bases and J 2 bases, with 8 bases left between them. The CDR3 is 13 amino acids. The CDR3 nucleotides are TGCGCCAGCAGCCACCCCGGCCCCTACGAGCAGTACTTC. This encodes CASSHPGPYEQYF.

At least ten counts were recorded for this clonotype. This chain's CDR3 is CASSLERGSEQYF. DNA of the CDR3: TGTGCCAGCAGCTTAGAGAGGGGGAGCGAGCAGTACTTC. V and J are TRBV7-2 and TRBJ2-7; D is perhaps TRBD1 (6 bases). Germline CDR1 and CDR2: SGHTA and FQGNSA. CDR3 length: 13 residues. Trimming removed 1 base from V and 6 bases from J, with 10 bases in between.

The sample holds many counts of this clonotype. The V call is TRBV3-1, the J call TRBJ1-1; D ambiguous. The CDR3 is 13 residues long. Germline lookup yields CDR1 LGHDT and CDR2 YNNKEL (reference sequence). Between the trimmed V and J ends, which lost 1 base and 4 bases, there was a span of 7 bases. CDR3 bases: TGTGCCAGCAGCCAAGTCGGTCCCACTGAAGCTTTCTTT. Residues: CASSQVGPTEAFF.

This clonotype was recorded at least ten times. The CDR3 loop is CASSLRFGGRGTNEKLFF. CDR3 bases: TGTGCCAGCAGCTTAAGATTCGGTGGTAGGGGCACTAATGAAAAACTGTTTTTT. V gene TRBV7-9 combines with J gene TRBJ1-4, with D possibly matching TRBD1 (5 bases). Looked up from germline, CDR1 is SEHNR and CDR2 is FQNEAQ (reference sequence). The CDR3 sequence is 18 residues long. V lost 2 bases and J 2 bases, leaving 18 bases between the germline ends.